The entry below describes one T cell receptor (beta chain). This sample was included in a study of blood T cell repertoires in COVID-19. At the level of the study: Whether acute or convalescent, the COVID-19 samples came from the United States, Italy and Spain. Nucleic acid was either cDNA or gDNA, and it came from T cells, B-cell-depleted T cells, or PBMCs.

CDR3 length equals 18 residues. V lost 0 bases and J lost 5, with 21 bases in between. Germline V CDR1 and CDR2: SGDLS, YYNGEE. In the original analysis: From reference gene primer amplification, estimates of nucleated cell counts were derived. The table came from immunoSEQ multiplex PCR; TCRdb's copy has only in-frame clones and leaves some out. The DNA was the basis for D and trimming; V, J and clone size are from that table. The sample carries 200,000 to 250,000 clones, roughly four fifths recorded once. This clonotype was sampled from a woman between 45 and 65 years old with active or convalescent COVID-19. V is TRBV9 and J is TRBJ1-5; D might be TRBD1 (5 bases). What was sequenced was peripheral blood. CDR3 sequence reads: CASSVVGQGSTHDQPQHF. The CDR3 nucleotides read TGTGCCAGCAGCGTAGTAGGTCAGGGTTCAACCCACGATCAGCCCCAGCATTTT.